A single sample is the source of the 4 T cell receptor beta chains below, sequenced in a study of T-cell reconstitution after alpha-beta-depleted transplantation in children (dated by TCRdb to about 2016). Receptors were amplified or captured by PCR. For sequencing, an Illumina HiSeq 2500 was employed. Molecular barcoding was employed in the preparation of TCR libraries, with unique molecular identifiers being used to normalize TCRbeta repertoire quantification. Starting from the raw public reads, TCRdb applied fastp trimming at Q25, assembled clones with MiXCR and retained in-frame beta chains. CDR3 protein sequences are deduplicated, and each keeps its most common genes and DNA. The sample yields 280,000 or so distinct CDR3 sequences; approximately 10% were counted once. The ten most abundant clones make up about a quarter of the sample. Read against the paper, the sample's treatment or condition label means: allogeneic hematopoietic cell transplantation with graft depleted of TCRalphabeta T cells and CD19 B cells.

This specimen was peripheral blood, taken 180 days after TCRalphabeta/CD19-depleted stem cell transplant. The receptor source for this set is a male patient between 2 and 10 years old who had a stem cell transplant for chronic granulomatous disease, so the T cells may come from the graft donor.

This clonotype was seen ten or more times. The rearrangement links TRBV20-1 to TRBJ2-2; D is ambiguous. Between the trimmed V and J ends, which lost 1 base and 5 bases, there was a span of 8 bases. CDR1 and CDR2 (germline): DFQATT, SNEGSKA (reference sequence). The CDR3 runs to 13 residues. The CDR3 bases are TGCAGTGCTAGAGTCGGAAGGACCGGGGAGCTGTTTTTT. It specifies CSARVGRTGELFF.

This clonotype was seen a handful of times. The V gene is TRBV19, the J gene TRBJ2-2; 9 bases map to TRBD2. CDR3 length equals 17 residues. Germline-derived CDR1 and CDR2 are LNHDA and SQIVND (reference sequence). The trim removed 2 bases at V and 1 base at J, leaving 5 bases unmatched. The CDR3, as DNA: TGTGCCAGTAGTATAAGTAGCGGGAGATTGAACACCGGGGAGCTGTTTTTT. Translating it yields CASSISSGRLNTGELFF.

This clonotype was counted at least ten times. The chain has TRBV5-5 and TRBJ1-1; D unresolved. This CDR3 spans 13 amino acids. Germline V lookup: CDR1 SGHKS, CDR2 YYEKEE (reference sequence). The V end lost 4 bases, the J end lost 4 bases, and 11 bases lay between the germline ends. CDR3 nucleotide sequence: TGTGCCAGCAGCGTCACGAGGGTCACTGAAGCTTTCTTT. Encoded protein: CASSVTRVTEAFF.

This clonotype was picked up many times. The DNA of the CDR3 is TGTGCCAGCAGCCACGAGAACACCGGGGAGCTGTTTTTT. As protein: CASSHENTGELFF. The V and J genes are TRBV4-2 and TRBJ2-2; D is undetermined. Germline-derived CDR1 and CDR2 are LGHNA and YNFKEQ. V dropped 3 bases and J dropped 1 base, with 3 bases sitting between them. The CDR3 runs 13 residues.